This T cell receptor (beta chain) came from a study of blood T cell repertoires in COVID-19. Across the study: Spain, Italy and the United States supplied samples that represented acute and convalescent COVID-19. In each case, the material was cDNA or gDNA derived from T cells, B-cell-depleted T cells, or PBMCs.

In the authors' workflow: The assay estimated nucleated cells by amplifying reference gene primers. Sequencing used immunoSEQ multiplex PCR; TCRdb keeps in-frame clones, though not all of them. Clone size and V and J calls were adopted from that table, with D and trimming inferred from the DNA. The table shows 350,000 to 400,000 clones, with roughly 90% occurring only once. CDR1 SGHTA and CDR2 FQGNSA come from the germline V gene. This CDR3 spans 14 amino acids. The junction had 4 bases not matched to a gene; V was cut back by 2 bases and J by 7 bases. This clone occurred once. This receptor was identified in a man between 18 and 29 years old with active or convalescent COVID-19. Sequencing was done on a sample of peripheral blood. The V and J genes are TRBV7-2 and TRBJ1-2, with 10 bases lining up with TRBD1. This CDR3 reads CASSLWGQGSGYTF. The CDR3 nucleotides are TGTGCCAGCAGCTTATGGGGACAGGGGAGTGGCTACACCTTC.